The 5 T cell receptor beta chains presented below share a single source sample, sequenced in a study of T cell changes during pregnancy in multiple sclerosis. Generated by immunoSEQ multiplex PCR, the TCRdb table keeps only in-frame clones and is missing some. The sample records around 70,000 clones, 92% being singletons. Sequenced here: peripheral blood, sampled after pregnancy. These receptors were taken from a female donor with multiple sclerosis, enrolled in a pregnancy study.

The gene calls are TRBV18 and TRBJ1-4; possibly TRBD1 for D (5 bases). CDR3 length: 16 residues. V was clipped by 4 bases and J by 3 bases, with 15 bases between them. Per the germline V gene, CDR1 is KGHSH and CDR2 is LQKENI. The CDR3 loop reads CASSRDSRPANEKLFF. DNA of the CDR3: TGTGCCAGCTCACGCGACAGCCGGCCAGCTAATGAAAAACTGTTTTTT.

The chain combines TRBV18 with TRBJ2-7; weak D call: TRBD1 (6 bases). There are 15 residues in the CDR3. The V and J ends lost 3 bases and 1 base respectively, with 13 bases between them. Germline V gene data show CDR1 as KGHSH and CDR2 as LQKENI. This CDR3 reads CASSPGIQGSYEQYF. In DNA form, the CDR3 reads TGTGCCAGCTCACCTGGAATACAGGGTTCCTACGAGCAGTACTTC.

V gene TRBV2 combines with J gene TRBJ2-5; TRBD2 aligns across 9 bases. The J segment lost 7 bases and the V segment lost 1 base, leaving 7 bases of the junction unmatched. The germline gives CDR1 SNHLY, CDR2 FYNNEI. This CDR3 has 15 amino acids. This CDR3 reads CASSEDLAGELTQYF. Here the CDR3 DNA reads TGTGCCAGCAGTGAAGACTTAGCGGGAGAATTGACCCAGTACTTC. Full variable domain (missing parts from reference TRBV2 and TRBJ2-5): EPEVTQTPSHQVTQMGQEVILRCVPISNHLYFYWYRQILGQKVEFLVSFYNNEISEKSEIFDDQFSVERPDGSNFTLKIRSTKLEDSAMYFCASSEDLAGELTQYFGPGTRLLVL.

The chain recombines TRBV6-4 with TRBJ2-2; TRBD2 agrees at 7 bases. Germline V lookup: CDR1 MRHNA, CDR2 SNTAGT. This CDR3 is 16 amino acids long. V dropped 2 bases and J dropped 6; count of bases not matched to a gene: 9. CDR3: CASSDVLAEGPGELFF. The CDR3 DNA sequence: TGTGCCAGCAGTGACGTGCTAGCGGAGGGCCCCGGGGAGCTGTTTTTT.

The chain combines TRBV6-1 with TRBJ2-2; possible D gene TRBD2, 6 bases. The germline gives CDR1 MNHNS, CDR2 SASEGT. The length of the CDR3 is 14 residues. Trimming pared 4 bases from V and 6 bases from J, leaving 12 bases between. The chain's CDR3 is CASSGGRWAGELFF. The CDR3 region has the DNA TGTGCCAGCAGTGGAGGGAGGTGGGCCGGGGAGCTGTTTTTT.